These 20 T cell receptor beta chains originate from one sample sequenced in a study of T-cell reconstitution after alpha-beta-depleted transplantation in children. Library preparation (for TCRbeta) was performed with unique molecular identifiers. From the PCR reads, TCRdb called clonotypes with MiXCR, one entry per CDR3 protein. The sample shows more than 200,000 distinct CDR3 sequences, about 25% of them seen only once. The input for sequencing was PBMCs, taken before TCRalphabeta/CD19-depleted stem cell transplant. These receptors all stem from a girl aged 2 to 9 with Fanconi anemia, due to receive a stem cell transplant.

This clonotype was seen a single time. The chain links TRBV10-3 to TRBJ2-7; a weak D match, TRBD2 (5 bases). V dropped 5 bases and J dropped 5 bases, with 13 bases sitting between them. CDR1 and CDR2 (germline): ENHRY, SYGVKD. This CDR3 comprises 13 residues. Here the CDR3 reads CAISLGLTDEQYF. The CDR3 DNA is TGTGCCATCAGTCTCGGACTCACCGACGAGCAGTACTTC.

The chain carries TRBV20-1 and TRBJ2-7; D is perhaps TRBD2 (5 bases). Germline-derived CDR1 and CDR2 are DFQATT and SNEGSKA (reference sequence). Trimming took 0 bases from V and 3 from J, leaving 9 bases between them. The CDR3 length is 13 residues. The chain's CDR3 is CSAREWENYEQYF. CDR3 DNA sequence: TGCAGTGCTAGAGAGTGGGAGAACTACGAGCAGTACTTC.

The chain joins TRBV18 to TRBJ2-5; D is undetermined. Germline CDR1 is KGHSH and CDR2 is LQKENI. V was shortened by 2 bases and J by 1 base, with 5 bases between the two germline ends. The CDR3 has 13 amino acids. CDR3 DNA sequence: TGTGCCAGCTCACCAACAGCCCAAGAGACCCAGTACTTC. It is translated as CASSPTAQETQYF. The whole variable domain, remainder taken from reference TRBV18 and TRBJ2-5, is NAGVMQNPRHLVRRRGQEARLRCSPMKGHSHVYWYRQLPEEGLKFMVYLQKENIIDESGMPKERFSAEFPKEGPSILRIQQVVRGDSAAYFCASSPTAQETQYFGPGTRLLVL.

In its sample, this clonotype was seen many times. The chain links TRBV28 to TRBJ1-1, with TRBD1 as a possible D gene (5 bases). The CDR3 is 16 residues long. V was pared by 3 bases and J by 4 bases, with 18 bases between. Germline CDR1 reads MDHEN; CDR2 reads SYDVKM. In DNA form, the CDR3 reads TGTGCCAGCAGTTTCGTCCCGTCGAGGGGAGGCACTGAAGCTTTCTTT. Its translation is CASSFVPSRGGTEAFF. Combining the CDR3 with reference TRBV28 and TRBJ1-1 gives the whole variable domain DVKVTQSSRYLVKRTGEKVFLECVQDMDHENMFWYRQDPGLGLRLIYFSYDVKMKEKGDIPEGYSVSREKKERFSLILESASTNQTSMYLCASSFVPSRGGTEAFFGQGTRLTVV.

CDR3 protein: CSARPDPYEQYF. In nucleotides, the CDR3 is TGCAGTGCACGTCCGGACCCCTACGAGCAGTACTTC. J is TRBJ2-7 and V is TRBV20-1; no firm D call. The CDR3 covers 12 residues. Germline V gene sequence: CDR1 DFQATT, CDR2 SNEGSKA (reference sequence). Trimming cost V 6 bases and J 2 bases, with 11 bases left between them.

This clonotype was found many times. The chain links TRBV7-2 to TRBJ2-3; weak D call: TRBD2 (6 bases). This CDR3 comprises 16 residues. Per germline, CDR1 SGHTA and CDR2 FQGNSA. The ends were cut back, 5 bases at V and 2 bases at J, with 17 bases in the middle. This CDR3 reads CASSVGRLANTDTQYF. The CDR3 DNA is TGTGCCAGCAGCGTAGGTCGGCTAGCGAACACAGATACGCAGTATTTT.

The V gene is TRBV11-3, the J gene TRBJ2-1; D unresolved. The CDR3 is 15 amino acids. V was trimmed by 2 bases and J by 0 bases, leaving 8 bases between them. Looked up from germline, CDR1 is SGHNT and CDR2 is YENEEA. CDR3 DNA sequence: TGTGCCAGCAGCTTACGGGCAAGCTCCTACAATGAGCAGTTCTTC. Its translation is CASSLRASSYNEQFF.

The table lists this clonotype with many counts. V and J are TRBV18 and TRBJ2-7, with 8 bases lining up with TRBD1. The CDR3 contains 16 residues. V gave up 1 base and J gave up 2 bases; unmatched junction bases: 7. CDR1 is KGHSH and CDR2 is LQKENI in the germline V gene. The CDR3: CASSPRPGQVTYEQYF. The CDR3 region has the DNA TGTGCCAGCTCACCACGACCGGGACAGGTAACCTACGAGCAGTACTTC.

This sequence joins TRBV5-1 and TRBJ2-1; 11 nucleotides line up with TRBD2. Germline assignment: CDR1 SGHRS and CDR2 YFSETQ. This CDR3 spans 18 amino acids. The J segment lost 1 base and the V segment lost 0 bases, leaving 6 bases of the junction unmatched. CDR3 coding DNA: TGCGCCAGCAGCTTGGCCTTTAGCGGGAGGGAGTCCTACAATGAGCAGTTCTTC. Translating it yields CASSLAFSGRESYNEQFF.

Here the CDR3 reads CASPHPDVGSQFF. The CDR3 DNA follows: TGTGCCAGTCCCCATCCGGACGTCGGCTCTCAGTTCTTC. The chain carries TRBV7-9 and TRBJ2-1; D call uncertain. CDR3 length: 13 residues. The germline V and J ends were trimmed by 9 bases and 13 bases, with 22 bases remaining between them. CDR1 is SEHNR and CDR2 is FQNEAQ in the germline V gene (reference sequence).

This clonotype was recorded many times. This sequence joins TRBV20-1 and TRBJ2-7; TRBD2 aligns across 10 bases. Trimming cost V 4 bases and J 2 bases; bases outside gene matches: 5. This CDR3 contains 14 residues. The germline gives CDR1 DFQATT, CDR2 SNEGSKA (reference sequence). The CDR3 region is CSAISTSGPYEQYF. CDR3 nucleotides: TGCAGTGCTATATCGACTAGCGGGCCCTACGAGCAGTACTTC.

This clonotype was found many times. The chain is built from TRBV15 and TRBJ2-1; no firm D call. V lost 0 bases and J lost 15, with 9 bases in between. Germline loops: CDR1 LNHNV, CDR2 YYDKDF (reference sequence). This CDR3 contains 11 residues. CDR3 region: CATSRDRVPFF. In DNA, the CDR3 is TGTGCCACCAGCAGAGATCGGGTACCGTTCTTC.

This clonotype was found many times. The genes are TRBV20-1 and TRBJ2-3; TRBD2 agrees at 11 bases. Germline lookup yields CDR1 DFQATT and CDR2 SNEGSKA (reference sequence). CDR3 length: 14 amino acids. The V and J ends lost 6 bases and 3 bases, in that order; junction bases with no gene match: 5. CDR3 residues: CSAGGLAETDTQYF. The DNA of the CDR3 is TGCAGTGCCGGGGGACTAGCGGAGACAGATACGCAGTATTTT.

This clonotype has more than one count but fewer than ten. The rearrangement joins TRBV15 to TRBJ1-1; D is undetermined. The CDR3 extends over 13 amino acids. Germline V lookup: CDR1 LNHNV, CDR2 YYDKDF (reference sequence). V shed 3 bases and J shed 1 base, with 6 bases lying between them. The CDR3 here is CATSREGNTEAFF. CDR3 DNA sequence: TGTGCCACCAGCAGGGAGGGGAACACTGAAGCTTTCTTT.

This chain connects TRBV6-2 or TRBV6-3 to TRBJ2-2; D assignment may be TRBD1 or TRBD2 (6 bases each). The ends were cut back, 8 bases at V and 4 bases at J, with 14 bases in the middle. This CDR3 region has 14 residues. CDR1 and CDR2 (germline): MNHEY, SVGEGT. The CDR3 spells CASWRGAITGELFF. The DNA for the CDR3 is TGTGCCAGCTGGAGGGGGGCGATCACCGGGGAGCTGTTTTTT.

This clonotype was seen repeatedly, ten times or more. This chain connects TRBV20-1 to TRBJ1-6; D is uncertain. Germline lookup yields CDR1 DFQATT and CDR2 SNEGSKA (reference sequence). The CDR3 consists of 14 residues. With 2 bases removed from V and 9 bases from J, the gap between germline ends came to 14 bases. CDR3 region: CSARPSLAGSPLHF. The CDR3 DNA sequence: TGCAGTGCTAGACCCAGCTTGGCTGGTTCACCCCTCCACTTT.

This clonotype has a count of ten or more. The chain is built from TRBV29-1 and TRBJ2-7; 7 nucleotides match TRBD1. J was trimmed by 3 bases and V by 3 bases; bases with no gene match: 5. CDR3 length: 13 amino acids. Germline V gives CDR1 SQVTM, CDR2 ANQGSEA. The CDR3 DNA is TGCAGCGTTGAGACAGGGAAAGGCTACGAGCAGTACTTC. Encoded protein: CSVETGKGYEQYF.

This clonotype has at least ten counts. The chain has TRBV14 and TRBJ1-2, with 11 bases fitting TRBD1. The CDR3 extends over 13 amino acids. CDR1 is SGHDN, CDR2 FVKESK, per germline. V lost 4 bases, J lost 6 bases, and 1 base stayed unmatched. The chain's CDR3 is CASSRTGGDGYTF. As DNA, the CDR3 is TGTGCCAGCAGCCGGACAGGGGGCGATGGCTACACCTTC.

This clonotype was detected many times. The genes are TRBV13 and TRBJ2-7; D possibly matches TRBD1 or TRBD2 (5 bases each). The CDR3 runs to 16 residues. Germline loops: CDR1 PRHDT, CDR2 FYEKMQ (reference sequence). The ends were cut back, 5 bases at V and 0 bases at J, with 17 bases in the middle. For the CDR3, the DNA is TGTGCCAGCAGCCTAGAAAGAGGGGCTTTCTCCTACGAGCAGTACTTC. As protein: CASSLERGAFSYEQYF. Together with reference TRBV13 and TRBJ2-7, the CDR3 gives the full variable domain: AAGVIQSPRHLIKEKRETATLKCYPIPRHDTVYWYQQGPGQDPQFLISFYEKMQSDKGSIPDRFSAQQFSDYHSELNMSSLELGDSALYFCASSLERGAFSYEQYFGPGTRLTVT.

This clonotype was recorded once. The rearrangement uses TRBV10-1 and TRBJ2-5, with TRBD2 identical over 9 bases. Germline V gene lookup returns CDR1 WNHNN and CDR2 SYGVQD (reference sequence). The CDR3 spans 15 residues. J lost 7 bases, V lost 1 base, and 7 bases had no gene match. CDR3 in DNA: TGCGCCAGCAGTGAGTTGACTAGCGGCCAGGGGACCCAGTACTTC. Its translation is CASSELTSGQGTQYF.